These 25 T cell receptor beta chains originate from one sample sequenced in a study of cytotoxic CD8 clonotypes in ibrutinib-treated CLL. Sequencing was performed with immunoSEQ multiplex PCR; in TCRdb, only in-frame clones are kept and a portion is missing. This table has approximately 200,000 clones, 55% to 85% appearing once. The source was PBMCs, collected after 24 months of ibrutinib treatment. These receptors all stem from a human donor with chronic lymphocytic leukemia.

This clone was detected only once. This rearrangement joins TRBV6-5 to TRBJ2-7; TRBD1 is a possible D gene (6 bases). The length of the CDR3 is 13 residues. Deletions cut 6 bases from V and 5 bases from J, with 14 bases between. Germline V CDR1 and CDR2: MNHEY, SVGAGI. The CDR3 DNA sequence: TGTGCCAGCAGCCTACAGGGTACCAACGAGCAGTACTTC. Protein: CASSLQGTNEQYF.

The V and J genes are TRBV10-3 and TRBJ2-7; D is perhaps TRBD1 (6 bases). Germline V gives CDR1 ENHRY, CDR2 SYGVKD. V dropped 10 bases and J dropped 6 bases, with 19 bases sitting between them. CDR3 length: 13 amino acids. CDR3 protein: CATNRDPQGEQYF. The CDR3 coding sequence is TGTGCCACCAACCGGGACCCACAGGGCGAGCAGTACTTC.

V is TRBV6-5 and J is TRBJ2-5; no clear D. Germline V gene lookup returns CDR1 MNHEY and CDR2 SVGAGI. The CDR3 runs 11 residues. Trimming shortened V by 11 bases and J by 2 bases, and 9 bases separated the two germline ends. In DNA, the CDR3 is TGTGCCGTTAGCAGACAAGAGACCCAGTACTTC. The encoded protein is CAVSRQETQYF.

This clone was seen only once. The chain couples TRBV4-2 to TRBJ1-2; D is possibly TRBD1 (5 bases). The CDR3 runs 15 residues. The germline V and J ends were trimmed by 1 base and 7 bases, with 16 bases remaining between them. The V gene's germline CDR1 is LGHNA and CDR2 YNFKEQ. Here the CDR3 reads CASSQGSGGSLGYTF. As DNA, the CDR3 is TGTGCCAGCAGCCAAGGATCCGGGGGGTCTCTTGGCTACACCTTC.

This chain links TRBV2 with TRBJ1-5, with D unclear. With 5 bases removed from V and 1 base from J, the gap between germline ends came to 9 bases. Germline CDR1 SNHLY, CDR2 FYNNEI. CDR3 length: 14 residues. CDR3 region: CASSRESSNQPQHF. The CDR3, as DNA: TGTGCCAGCAGTCGAGAATCCAGCAATCAGCCCCAGCATTTT.

V and J are TRBV19 and TRBJ2-7, with no clear D. CDR3 size: 13 residues. Trimming shortened V by 3 bases and J by 4 bases, and 10 bases separated the two germline ends. From germline, CDR1 is LNHDA and CDR2 SQIVND (reference sequence). This chain's CDR3 is CASSIRFGYEQYF. For the CDR3, the DNA is TGTGCCAGTAGTATTCGGTTCGGATACGAGCAGTACTTC.

The chain recombines TRBV5-1 with TRBJ2-7; 10 bases match TRBD2. CDR1 and CDR2 from the germline V gene are SGHRS and YFSETQ. The CDR3 extends over 17 amino acids. V lost 0 bases to trimming and J lost 1 base; unmatched junction nucleotides: 7. The CDR3 DNA is TGCGCCAGCAGCTTGGCTAGCGGGAGAGCGAATTCCTACGAGCAGTACTTC. Translation: CASSLASGRANSYEQYF.

V is TRBV28 and J is TRBJ2-1, with D unresolved. Germline V lookup: CDR1 MDHEN, CDR2 SYDVKM. The CDR3 has 15 residues. The CDR3 reads CATYLAGDTTIKQFF. CDR3 nucleotides: TGTGCAACCTATCTTGCCGGAGATACTACAATTAAGCAGTTCTTC.

The chain uses TRBV7-9 and TRBJ1-2, with D possibly TRBD1 on 6 matching bases. Germline V gives CDR1 SEHNR, CDR2 FQNEAQ (reference sequence). V was pared by 0 bases and J by 6 bases, with 14 bases between. The CDR3 runs to 15 residues. CDR3 DNA sequence: TGTGCCAGCAGCTTAGCGTATGTACAGGGTGATGGCTACACCTTC. As protein: CASSLAYVQGDGYTF.

The chain has TRBV29-1 and TRBJ2-7; perhaps D is TRBD1 or TRBD2 (6 bases each). This CDR3 has 14 residues. Trimming shortened V by 6 bases and J by 3 bases, and 18 bases separated the two germline ends. Germline V gene lookup returns CDR1 SQVTM and CDR2 ANQGSEA. CDR3 region: CSVRIAGQGYEQYF. In DNA form, the CDR3 reads TGCAGCGTGCGAATTGCGGGACAAGGCTACGAGCAGTACTTC.

The J gene is TRBJ2-1, the V gene TRBV28, with 9 bases identical to TRBD2. From germline, CDR1 is MDHEN and CDR2 SYDVKM. This CDR3 comprises 14 residues. The trim removed 8 bases at V and 0 bases at J, leaving 2 bases unmatched. CDR3 sequence (DNA): TGTGCCAGCGATAGCGGGAGCTCCTACAATGAGCAGTTCTTC. It translates to CASDSGSSYNEQFF.

The chain couples TRBV5-5 to TRBJ1-4, with 11 bases aligning to TRBD1. Trimming cost V 0 bases and J 7 bases; bases outside gene matches: 2. Germline CDR1 SGHKS, CDR2 YYEKEE (reference sequence). The CDR3 is 15 amino acids. The CDR3 DNA sequence: TGTGCCAGCAGCTTGGCAGGGACAGGGGGTGAAAAACTGTTTTTT. Translating it yields CASSLAGTGGEKLFF.

The gene calls are TRBV28 and TRBJ1-4; D might be TRBD1 (5 bases). The CDR3 totals 16 residues. CDR1 and CDR2 from the germline V gene are MDHEN and SYDVKM. Trimming stripped 9 bases from V and 7 bases from J, with 24 bases between. CDR3 in amino acids: CASHSREGTPIEKLFF. CDR3 DNA sequence: TGTGCCAGTCACTCAAGGGAGGGGACGCCGATTGAAAAACTGTTTTTT.

The rearrangement joins TRBV5-4 to TRBJ2-7; D is unresolved. The germline V gene has CDR1 SGHNT and CDR2 YYREEE (reference sequence). The CDR3 is 11 residues long. V shed 4 bases and J shed 4 bases, with 6 bases lying between them. CDR3 sequence (DNA): TGTGCCAGCAGCCTAAGGTACGAGCAGTACTTC. Its protein is CASSLRYEQYF.

The CDR3 nucleotides read TGTGCCAGCAGCTCTATAGACGGGAGGGTGTCCCAGCCCTACGAGCAGTACTTC. Translated: CASSSIDGRVSQPYEQYF. The V gene is TRBV11-2, the J gene TRBJ2-7; TRBD2 agrees at 8 bases. The V and J ends lost 4 bases and 2 bases, in that order; junction bases with no gene match: 16. Germline CDR1 is SGHAT and CDR2 is FQNNGV. The CDR3 runs 18 residues. Full variable domain (outside the CDR3, taken from reference TRBV11-2 and TRBJ2-7): EAGVAQSPRYKIIEKRQSVAFWCNPISGHATLYWYQQILGQGPKLLIQFQNNGVVDDSQLPKDRFSAERLKGVDSTLKIQPAKLEDSAVYLCASSSIDGRVSQPYEQYFGPGTRLTVT.

V and J are TRBV28 and TRBJ1-1; unclear D gene. V lost 7 bases and J lost 0, with 9 bases in between. Germline V gene lookup returns CDR1 MDHEN and CDR2 SYDVKM. The length of the CDR3 is 13 residues. CDR3 sequence (DNA): TGTGCCAGCAACAAGCCTATGAACACTGAAGCTTTCTTT. Translated, it gives CASNKPMNTEAFF.

The V call is TRBV5-1, the J call TRBJ2-7; D unclear. The CDR3 extends over 14 amino acids. CDR1 is SGHRS and CDR2 is YFSETQ in the germline V gene. The ends were cut back, 6 bases at V and 0 bases at J, with 13 bases in the middle. CDR3 DNA: TGCGCCAGCACCCTTGACGCGGACTCCTACGAGCAGTACTTC. This translates into CASTLDADSYEQYF. Full variable domain (outside the CDR3, taken from reference TRBV5-1 and TRBJ2-7): KAGVTQTPRYLIKTRGQQVTLSCSPISGHRSVSWYQQTPGQGLQFLFEYFSETQRNKGNFPGRFSGRQFSNSRSEMNVSTLELGDSALYLCASTLDADSYEQYFGPGTRLTVT.

J is TRBJ2-7 and V is TRBV5-1, with D perhaps TRBD1 (6 bases). The ends were cut back, 4 bases at V and 2 bases at J, with 13 bases in the middle. The CDR3 contains 14 residues. CDR1 and CDR2 from the germline V gene are SGHRS and YFSETQ. The CDR3 DNA is TGCGCCAGCAGCCCGCGACAGGATCCCTACGAGCAGTACTTC. Protein product: CASSPRQDPYEQYF.

This clone was counted a single time. The chain has TRBV9 and TRBJ2-2; 9 bases map to TRBD1. Germline V lookup: CDR1 SGDLS, CDR2 YYNGEE. CDR3 length: 16 amino acids. The trim removed 5 bases at V and 0 bases at J, leaving 5 bases unmatched. CDR3 bases: TGTGCCAGCAGAGAACAGGGGGCCCCGAACACCGGGGAGCTGTTTTTT. Protein product: CASREQGAPNTGELFF. The full variable domain, in which reference TRBV9 and TRBJ2-2 provide the parts outside the CDR3, is DSGVTQTPKHLITATGQRVTLRCSPRSGDLSVYWYQQSLDQGLQFLIQYYNGEERAKGNILERFSAQQFPDLHSELNLSSLELGDSALYFCASREQGAPNTGELFFGEGSRLTVL.

V gene TRBV5-1 combines with J gene TRBJ2-5; D perhaps matches TRBD2 (5 bases). Trimming removed 0 bases at V and 0 bases at J, with 15 bases between. CDR3 length: 17 residues. In germline, CDR1 is SGHRS, CDR2 YFSETQ. The CDR3, as DNA: TGCGCCAGCAGCTTGGAGGTAGGCGGGCGGAACCAAGAGACCCAGTACTTC. This sequence encodes CASSLEVGGRNQETQYF.

This clone was counted a few times. The V and J genes are TRBV9 and TRBJ1-3; unclear D gene. This CDR3 comprises 14 residues. V lost 0 bases and J lost 0, with 4 bases in between. Germline V lookup: CDR1 SGDLS, CDR2 YYNGEE. The chain's CDR3 is CASSVDYSGNTIYF. CDR3 nucleotide sequence: TGTGCCAGCAGCGTAGACTACTCTGGAAACACCATATATTTT.

V gene TRBV14 combines with J gene TRBJ2-7, with D unresolved. Germline loops: CDR1 SGHDN, CDR2 FVKESK. V was cut by 3 bases and J by 7 bases, with 10 bases left in between. This CDR3 has 12 residues. The CDR3 DNA reads as TGTGCCAGCAGCCACAGTCACCGAGAGCAGTACTTC. Its protein is CASSHSHREQYF.

The V and J genes are TRBV27 and TRBJ2-2; perhaps TRBD2 as D (5 bases). V was clipped by 7 bases and J by 6 bases, with 15 bases between them. Germline lookup yields CDR1 MNHEY and CDR2 SMNVEV (reference sequence). This CDR3 has 14 amino acids. In nucleotides, the CDR3 is TGTGCCAGCAACCCTCTAGCTGGGGCCGGGGAGCTGTTTTTT. Translated: CASNPLAGAGELFF.

This clone was picked up a small number of times. The chain employs TRBV29-1 and TRBJ1-1; weak D call: TRBD1 (6 bases). Germline CDR1 SQVTM, CDR2 ANQGSEA. V was trimmed by 7 bases and J by 1 base, leaving 13 bases between them. CDR3 size: 13 residues. The CDR3 DNA reads as TGCAGCGCAGAACAGGGTACGAACACTGAAGCTTTCTTT. It specifies CSAEQGTNTEAFF.

There are a few counts of this clone. The chain couples TRBV11-3 to TRBJ1-5; 8 bases fit TRBD1. After removal of 6 bases from V and 5 bases from J, the junction contained 15 bases not matched to a gene. CDR1 is SGHNT and CDR2 is YENEEA in the germline V gene. The CDR3 contains 17 residues. The CDR3 sequence: CASRPEERDRGYQPQHF. CDR3 DNA: TGTGCCAGCAGGCCGGAGGAGAGAGACAGGGGTTATCAGCCCCAGCATTTT.